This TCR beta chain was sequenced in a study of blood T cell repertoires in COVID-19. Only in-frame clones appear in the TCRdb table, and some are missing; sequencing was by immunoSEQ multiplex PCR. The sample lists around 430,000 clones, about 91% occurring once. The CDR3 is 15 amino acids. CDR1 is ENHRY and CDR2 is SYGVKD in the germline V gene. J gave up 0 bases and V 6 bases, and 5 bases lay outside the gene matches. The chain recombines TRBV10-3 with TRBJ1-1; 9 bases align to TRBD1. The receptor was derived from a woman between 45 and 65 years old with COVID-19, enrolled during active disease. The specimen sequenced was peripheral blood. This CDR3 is CAIRAQGALNTEAFF. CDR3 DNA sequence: TGTGCCATCAGGGCACAGGGGGCTCTGAACACTGAAGCTTTCTTT.